A single sample is the source of the 6 T cell receptor beta chains below, sequenced in a study of cytomegalovirus exposure and HLA in healthy donors (dated by TCRdb to the late 2010s). Library preparation was by the immunoSEQ multiplex PCR assay. The table was pulled from immuneACCESS by TCRdb, which kept in-frame rearrangements only. Such tables lose some clones; where checked, under half of the loss comes from unresolved V genes, and the rest has no known cause. In all, the sample holds more than 95,000 clones, and about nine tenths of those were seen once. The ten largest clones add up to approximately 2% of the sample. Sequenced: PBMCs. All receptors come from a woman between 18 and 29 years old in good health and CMV-seronegative.

V is TRBV7-9 and J is TRBJ2-1; TRBD2 matches 7 bases. CDR1 and CDR2 from the germline V gene are SEHNR and FQNEAQ (reference sequence). This CDR3 has 15 residues. V trimming: 4 bases; J trimming: 5 bases; junction bases outside the gene matches: 8. Here the CDR3 DNA reads TGTGCCAGCAGCTCCTTTAAAGGGAGGGACAATGAGCAGTTCTTC. Translation gives CASSSFKGRDNEQFF.

The chain carries TRBV9 and TRBJ1-3, with unresolved D. CDR1 and CDR2 (germline): SGDLS, YYNGEE. The V gene lost 2 bases and the J gene lost 0 bases, with 6 bases spanning the gap. This CDR3 has 14 residues. The CDR3 is CASSVGSSGNTIYF. The DNA for the CDR3 is TGTGCCAGCAGCGTCGGGTCCTCTGGAAACACCATATATTTT.

The gene calls are TRBV7-6 and TRBJ2-1; 9 bases align to TRBD1. Germline V gene sequence: CDR1 SGHVS, CDR2 FNYEAQ. This CDR3 contains 15 residues. V was pared by 5 bases and J by 8 bases, with 10 bases of the junction left unmatched. As DNA, the CDR3 is TGTGCCAGCAGCCCCCGGGACAGGGCGGTCGATGAGCAGTTCTTC. It translates to CASSPRDRAVDEQFF. The entire variable domain, with the rest obtained from reference TRBV7-6 and TRBJ2-1, is as follows: GAGVSQSPRYKVTKRGQDVALRCDPISGHVSLYWYRQALGQGPEFLTYFNYEAQQDKSGLPNDRFSAERPEGSISTLTIQRTEQRDSAMYRCASSPRDRAVDEQFFGPGTRLTVL.

The chain links TRBV4-1 to TRBJ2-4; no clear D. CDR1 is MGHRA, CDR2 YSYEKL, per germline. V lost 2 bases to trimming and J lost 0 bases, with 5 bases between them. CDR3 size: 14 residues. The chain's CDR3 is CASSQPLAKNIQYF. CDR3 nucleotide sequence: TGCGCCAGCAGCCAACCACTAGCCAAAAACATTCAGTACTTC.

The rearrangement links TRBV28 to TRBJ2-7; 9 nucleotides align to TRBD2. This CDR3 region has 12 residues. The germline V gene has CDR1 MDHEN and CDR2 SYDVKM. V gave up 8 bases and J gave up 3 bases; unmatched junction bases: 2. The CDR3 bases are TGTGCCAGCGTGACTAGCGGCTACGAGCAGTACTTC. Translating it yields CASVTSGYEQYF.

The chain has TRBV2 and TRBJ2-7, with 12 bases aligning to TRBD1. V was clipped by 6 bases and J by 6 bases; unmatched bases: 6. The CDR3 is 14 amino acids. In germline, CDR1 is SNHLY, CDR2 FYNNEI. CDR3 residues: CASRPGQGASEQYF. The DNA for the CDR3 is TGTGCCAGCAGACCGGGACAGGGGGCCTCCGAGCAGTACTTC.